Listed below are T cell receptor beta chains from one sample, sequenced in a study of T-cell reconstitution after alpha-beta-depleted transplantation in children. From the PCR reads, TCRdb called clonotypes with MiXCR, one entry per CDR3 protein. Of about 980,000 distinct CDR3 sequences in the sample, about 29% are singletons; the top ten hold around 30%. The specimen comprised PBMCs, mostly from graft donor cells, sampled 360 days after TCRalphabeta/CD19-depleted stem cell transplant. Receptors were obtained from a boy under three years old who had a stem cell transplant for SCID, so the T cells may come from the graft donor. CDR3s include the opening cysteine and the closing phenylalanine or tryptophan. D genes are given only for firm matches. A row's size may be missing; if present it is once, few, many or a size class.

TRBV20-1,TRBJ2-1,NA,NA,TGCAGTGCTAGGTATCGAGGGACGGGAGTTTACAATGAGCAGTTCTTC,CSARYRGTGVYNEQFF
TRBV12-3/TRBV12-4,TRBJ2-7,NA,few,TGTGCCAGCACCCCCCGGTTGGGCTACGAGCAGTACTTC,CASTPRLGYEQYF
TRBV6-1,TRBJ2-5,NA,NA,TGTGCCAGCAGTGATTCTATTTATGGACAGAAAGGCCAAGGGACCCAGTACTTC,CASSDSIYGQKGQGTQYF
TRBV6-5,TRBJ2-7,NA,NA,TGTGCCAGCAGTTACGTGGATAGCCCGGGAGCGACCTACGAGCAGTACTTC,CASSYVDSPGATYEQYF
TRBV5-1,TRBJ2-1,NA,NA,TGCGCCAGCAGGCGGGGCAGATACAATGAGCAGTTCTTC,CASRRGRYNEQFF
TRBV20-1,TRBJ2-3,TRBD2,few,TGCAGTGCCCCGACTAGCGGGGGCACAGATACGCAGTATTTT,CSAPTSGGTDTQYF
TRBV12-3/TRBV12-4,TRBJ2-2,TRBD1,NA,TGTGCCAGCAGTTCTTCCCCTGGGACAGGGAGCCGACCCGGGGAGCTGTTTTTT,CASSSSPGTGSRPGELFF
TRBV12-3/TRBV12-4,TRBJ1-5,NA,few,TGTGCCAGCAGTGCGGGGGGGAGGCAGCCCCAGCATTTT,CASSAGGRQPQHF
TRBV12-3/TRBV12-4,TRBJ2-7,NA,NA,TGTGCCTCGAAAACGGGCCTAAGCCCCTACGAGCAGTACTTC,CASKTGLSPYEQYF
TRBV7-9,TRBJ2-7,NA,NA,TGTGCCAGCAGCGCTGGGACTCTACATCGGGGGCTCTACGAGCAGTACTTC,CASSAGTLHRGLYEQYF
TRBV4-3,TRBJ2-6,NA,few,TGCGCCAGCAGCCAAGATGAGGAGACCTTCTCTGGGGCCAACGTCCTGACTTTC,CASSQDEETFSGANVLTF
TRBV30,TRBJ1-3,NA,NA,TGTGCCTGGAGTCGTGCAGGGTCTGGAAACACCATATATTTT,CAWSRAGSGNTIYF
TRBV3-1,TRBJ1-1,NA,many,TGTGCCAGCAGCCGGCCGACGGGGGCTGAAGCTTTCTTT,CASSRPTGAEAFF
TRBV20-1,TRBJ2-5,TRBD2,NA,TGCAGTGCTGCTAGCGGGGGACAAGAGACCCAGTACTTC,CSAASGGQETQYF
TRBV4-1,TRBJ2-7,TRBD1,once,TGCGCCAGCAGCCAAGAGGGGCTCCGGCAGGGGGCGGGGGAGCAGTACTTC,CASSQEGLRQGAGEQYF
TRBV15,TRBJ1-1,TRBD1,few,TGTGCCACCAGCTCCGACAGGGAGGAGAACACTGAAGCTTTCTTT,CATSSDREENTEAFF
TRBV6-2/TRBV6-3,TRBJ2-7,TRBD1,NA,TGTGCCAGCACCGTGACAGGGGGCTACGAGCAGTACTTC,CASTVTGGYEQYF
TRBV12-3/TRBV12-4,TRBJ2-2,TRBD2,NA,TGTGGCAGCAGTTTCCTAGCGGGGGGGCGCACCGGGGAGCTGTTTTTT,CGSSFLAGGRTGELFF
TRBV7-2,TRBJ2-7,TRBD1,NA,TGTGCCAGCAGCTTAACCGGGACAGCTCTTTACGAGCAGTACTTC,CASSLTGTALYEQYF
TRBV4-3,TRBJ2-3,NA,NA,TGCGCCAGCAGCCAAAATGCCGGCACCCGTACGCAGTATTTT,CASSQNAGTRTQYF
TRBV28,TRBJ1-2,NA,NA,TGTGCCAGCAGTTTATATGAGGATTCCTCTTATGGCTACACCTTC,CASSLYEDSSYGYTF
TRBV5-1,TRBJ2-7,NA,NA,TGCGCCAGCAGCAATGGCTTAAGTGCCTACGAGCAGTACTTC,CASSNGLSAYEQYF
TRBV20-1,TRBJ2-1,NA,few,TGCAGTGACATACCGAGGGGGGCCAATGAGCAGTTCTTC,CSDIPRGANEQFF
TRBV12-3/TRBV12-4,TRBJ2-3,TRBD2,NA,TGTGCCAGCAGGACCAACCTAGCGGGGGGGAGCACAGATACGCAGTATTTT,CASRTNLAGGSTDTQYF
TRBV20-1,TRBJ2-5,NA,NA,TGCAGTGCTAGCCTTTACGGGGTCCCGTACCAAGAGACCCAGTACTTC,CSASLYGVPYQETQYF
TRBV28,TRBJ1-2,NA,NA,TGTGCCAGCAGTCTTACCGGGACATTGAACTATGGCTACACCTTC,CASSLTGTLNYGYTF
TRBV29-1,TRBJ2-7,TRBD1,NA,TGCAGCGTTGCCTGGACAGGGGCCGCGGTGCAGTACTTC,CSVAWTGAAVQYF
TRBV11-2,TRBJ1-5,NA,once,TGTGCCAGCAGCTTATTCGGGGATAGCAATCAGCCCCAGCATTTT,CASSLFGDSNQPQHF
TRBV4-2,TRBJ2-3,TRBD2,NA,TGTGCCAGCAGCCAAGATGGTTGGACTAGCGGGGGGCGAGCAGATACGCAGTATTTT,CASSQDGWTSGGRADTQYF
TRBV29-1,TRBJ2-1,NA,few,TGCAGCGTGCCACAACGGGGTTCATACAATGAGCAGTTCTTC,CSVPQRGSYNEQFF
TRBV7-2,TRBJ2-4,NA,NA,TGTGCCAGCAGCTTAGCGCGGGGTCCGTACATTCAGTACTTC,CASSLARGPYIQYF
TRBV5-1,TRBJ2-1,TRBD2,few,TGCGCCAGCCAATGGACTAGCGGTAGCTCCTACAATGAGCAGTTCTTC,CASQWTSGSSYNEQFF
TRBV12-3/TRBV12-4,TRBJ1-1,NA,NA,TGTGCCAGCAGTTTAGCGCTGGGCCGAATCGTAGCTTTCTTT,CASSLALGRIVAFF
TRBV12-3/TRBV12-4,TRBJ1-5,NA,few,TGTGCCAGCAGTTTAGCAGGGCAGACTAATCAGCCCCAGCATTTT,CASSLAGQTNQPQHF
TRBV27,TRBJ2-1,TRBD1,NA,TGTGCCAGCAGTTTGGACAGGGTGGCTTACAATGAGCAGTTCTTC,CASSLDRVAYNEQFF
TRBV4-1,TRBJ2-5,NA,NA,TGCGCCAGCAGCCAAGTAGGAGCTCAAGAGACCCAGTACTTC,CASSQVGAQETQYF
TRBV5-1,TRBJ1-1,TRBD1,many,TGCGCCAGCAGTCACGCTACAGGGGGGAACACTGAAGCTTTCTTT,CASSHATGGNTEAFF
TRBV4-2,TRBJ2-1,TRBD2,NA,TGTGCCAGCAGCCAAAGACCAAGCGGGGGGGAATACAATGAGCAGTTCTTC,CASSQRPSGGEYNEQFF
TRBV11-2,TRBJ2-5,NA,NA,TGTGCCAGCAGCTTTTTGGGCAGTCAAGAGACCCAGTACTTC,CASSFLGSQETQYF
TRBV5-1,TRBJ1-1,TRBD1,NA,TGCGCCAGCAGCTTCGGGACAGGGGTGGTAGCTGAAGCTTTCTTT,CASSFGTGVVAEAFF
TRBV28,TRBJ1-4,TRBD1,NA,TGTGCCAGCAGTTTAGACCCTTGGGACAGGGATGAGAGGAATAGTGAAAAACTGTTTTTT,CASSLDPWDRDERNSEKLFF
TRBV20-1,TRBJ2-1,NA,NA,TGCAGTGCACCCCATCGGGGCGGCAAGTCCTACAATGAGCAGTTCTTC,CSAPHRGGKSYNEQFF
TRBV28,TRBJ1-1,NA,once,TGTGCCAGCAGTCCCTACAGGACGGCAATGAACACTGAAGCTTTCTTT,CASSPYRTAMNTEAFF
TRBV3-1,TRBJ2-7,TRBD1,NA,TGTGCCAGCAGCCGCCGACAGGGGGCAGGGTCCTACGAGCAGTACTTC,CASSRRQGAGSYEQYF
TRBV18,TRBJ2-7,TRBD1,few,TGTGCCAGCTCACCGGGAGGATTGACAGGGGACGAGCAGTACTTC,CASSPGGLTGDEQYF
TRBV6-1,TRBJ2-7,NA,few,TGTGCCAGCAGTGAAAATGGCGGAAGGCCCAGCCGCTACGAGCAGTACTTC,CASSENGGRPSRYEQYF
TRBV2,TRBJ2-7,NA,once,TGTGCCAGCACGCGGGACGAGCAGTACTTC,CASTRDEQYF